The next 26 T cell receptor beta chains were all read from a single sample in a study of graft-versus-host responses after intestinal transplantation. This table comes from immunoSEQ multiplex PCR, and its TCRdb copy is limited to in-frame clones, with some not included. The sample contains tens of thousands of clones, roughly nine tenths of which appear only once. The antigens of these receptors remain unknown. The sequencing used unstimulated CD8+ T cells sorted from spleen or lymph node cells, collected before intestinal transplant. These receptors originate from a human donor who received an intestinal transplant.

The chain joins TRBV27 to TRBJ2-5; unclear D gene. The CDR3 is made up of 11 amino acids. The germline V gene has CDR1 MNHEY and CDR2 SMNVEV (reference sequence). Trimming shortened V by 5 bases and J by 1 base, and 2 bases separated the two germline ends. CDR3 sequence: CASSLQETQYF. Written as DNA, the CDR3 is TGTGCCAGCAGTCTCCAAGAGACCCAGTACTTC.

The gene calls are TRBV2 and TRBJ2-5; 7 bases are shared with TRBD1. CDR1 and CDR2 (germline): SNHLY, FYNNEI. The CDR3 extends over 14 amino acids. After removal of 7 bases from V and 9 bases from J, the junction contained 14 bases not matched to a gene. The CDR3: CASIDLTGTGAQYF. CDR3 sequence (DNA): TGTGCCAGCATCGACCTGACAGGGACCGGGGCCCAGTACTTC.

The V call is TRBV13, the J call TRBJ2-7, with D uncertain. This CDR3 has 14 amino acids. The V gene lost 4 bases and the J gene lost 3 bases, with 13 bases spanning the gap. The germline CDR1 and CDR2 sequences are PRHDT and FYEKMQ (reference sequence). DNA of the CDR3: TGTGCCAGCAGCTCCGGCAGTCCGGGCTACGAGCAGTACTTC. Residues: CASSSGSPGYEQYF. The variable domain in full, completed from reference TRBV13 and TRBJ2-7, reads AAGVIQSPRHLIKEKRETATLKCYPIPRHDTVYWYQQGPGQDPQFLISFYEKMQSDKGSIPDRFSAQQFSDYHSELNMSSLELGDSALYFCASSSGSPGYEQYFGPGTRLTVT.

The J gene is TRBJ2-1, the V gene TRBV11-3; TRBD1 matches at 9 bases. The J segment lost 2 bases and the V segment lost 5 bases, leaving 4 bases of the junction unmatched. The CDR3 loop spans 15 amino acids. CDR1 is SGHNT, CDR2 YENEEA, per germline. The CDR3 nucleotides read TGTGCCAGCAGCCAAACAGGGGGCACCTACAATGAGCAGTTCTTC. Translation gives CASSQTGGTYNEQFF.

The chain is built from TRBV7-9 and TRBJ1-2, with a tentative D call TRBD1 (6 bases). The ends were cut back, 6 bases at V and 0 bases at J, with 11 bases in the middle. The CDR3 is made up of 14 amino acids. Germline V gene data show CDR1 as SEHNR and CDR2 as FQNEAQ (reference sequence). The CDR3 sequence: CASSYWDTNYGYTF. The CDR3 DNA reads TGTGCCAGCAGTTATTGGGACACTAACTATGGCTACACCTTC.

The chain has TRBV7-8 and TRBJ2-7, with D possibly TRBD1 on 6 matching bases. This CDR3 region has 14 residues. Germline V gene sequence: CDR1 SGHVS, CDR2 FQNEAQ. V lost 1 base to trimming and J lost 0 bases, with 7 bases between them. The CDR3 coding sequence is TGTGCCAGCAGCTTAGAAGGGGGCTCCTACGAGCAGTACTTC. Its translation: CASSLEGGSYEQYF. Drawing the rest from reference TRBV7-8 and TRBJ2-7, the complete variable domain is GAGVSQSPRYKVAKRGQDVALRCDPISGHVSLFWYQQALGQGPEFLTYFQNEAQLDKSGLPSDRFFAERPEGSVSTLKIQRTQQEDSAVYLCASSLEGGSYEQYFGPGTRLTVT.

The chain combines TRBV6-5 with TRBJ1-2; D remains ambiguous. This CDR3 comprises 13 residues. The V gene's germline CDR1 is MNHEY and CDR2 SVGAGI. V shed 8 bases and J shed 6 bases, with 16 bases lying between them. The CDR3 protein is CASRFGRLDGYTF. The CDR3 region has the DNA TGTGCCAGCCGCTTTGGGAGGTTGGATGGCTACACCTTC.

CDR3 coding DNA: TGTGCCAGAAAGCGGGCCGGGGAGCTGTTTTTT. Its translation: CARKRAGELFF. The gene calls are TRBV11-2 and TRBJ2-2; a possible D gene is TRBD2 (6 bases). Trimming removed 9 bases from V and 6 bases from J, with 8 bases in between. CDR1 is SGHAT, CDR2 FQNNGV, per germline. The CDR3 length is 11 residues.

The chain joins TRBV11-2 to TRBJ1-1; the D gene is possibly TRBD1 (6 bases). This CDR3 is 16 amino acids long. Germline-derived CDR1 and CDR2 are SGHAT and FQNNGV. Trimming removed 5 bases at V and 4 bases at J, with 20 bases between. CDR3 region: CASSIKPGGASTEAFF. DNA for the CDR3: TGTGCCAGCAGCATAAAACCGGGGGGCGCGAGCACTGAAGCTTTCTTT.

The CDR3 sequence: CASSMVLAIEQFF. In DNA form, the CDR3 reads TGTGCCAGTAGTATGGTCCTAGCCATTGAGCAGTTCTTC. The V and J genes are TRBV19 and TRBJ2-1, with a possible D match to TRBD2 (5 bases). Deletions cut 3 bases from V and 9 bases from J, with 12 bases between. The CDR3 spans 13 residues. Germline V gene sequence: CDR1 LNHDA, CDR2 SQIVND (reference sequence).

This chain links TRBV25-1 with TRBJ1-1, with 7 bases fitting TRBD1. The CDR3 runs to 12 residues. Germline CDR1 MGHDK, CDR2 SYGVNS. V shed 10 bases and J 1 base; nucleotides not matched to a gene: 3. The CDR3 loop is CATQGGNTEAFF. The CDR3 nucleotides are TGTGCCACCCAGGGGGGGAACACTGAAGCTTTCTTT.

The DNA of the CDR3 is TGTGCCAGTAGTGGCAGTAGCAATCAGCCCCAGCATTTT. Translating gives CASSGSSNQPQHF. The chain is built from TRBV19 and TRBJ1-5; D is unresolved. This CDR3 comprises 13 residues. V lost 5 bases and J 0 bases, leaving 5 bases between the germline ends. Germline-derived CDR1 and CDR2 are LNHDA and SQIVND (reference sequence).

The chain has TRBV4-1 and TRBJ2-7, with TRBD1 matching 8 bases. Germline-derived CDR1 and CDR2 are MGHRA and YSYEKL. Trimming took 3 bases from V and 5 from J; bases not matched to a gene: 6. The CDR3 has 14 residues. The chain's CDR3 is CASSQETGVDEQYF. The CDR3 region has the DNA TGCGCCAGCAGCCAGGAGACAGGGGTCGACGAGCAGTACTTC.

The rearrangement joins TRBV30 to TRBJ2-3; D is unresolved. CDR1 is GTSNPN, CDR2 SVGIG, per germline (reference sequence). Trimming shortened V by 1 base and J by 1 base, and 6 bases separated the two germline ends. The CDR3 spans 13 residues. CDR3 DNA sequence: TGTGCCTGGAGTGATGGAGGCACAGATACGCAGTATTTT. Translating it yields CAWSDGGTDTQYF. Full variable domain (missing parts from reference TRBV30 and TRBJ2-3): SQTIHQWPATLVQPVGSPLSLECTVEGTSNPNLYWYRQAAGRGLQLLFYSVGIGQISSEVPQNLSASRPQDRQFILSSKKLLLSDSGFYLCAWSDGGTDTQYFGPGTRLTVL.

The chain joins TRBV11-1 to TRBJ2-7; 7 nucleotides match TRBD2. Per the germline V gene, CDR1 is SGHAT and CDR2 is FQDESV (reference sequence). This CDR3 is 14 amino acids long. The V and J ends lost 7 bases and 2 bases, in that order; junction bases with no gene match: 8. In DNA, the CDR3 is TGTGCCAGCAAGCCCTCCCGGGGGGCCTACGAGCAGTACTTC. This gives the protein CASKPSRGAYEQYF.

The chain recombines TRBV10-3 with TRBJ1-1; tentative D call: TRBD1 (6 bases). Trimming shortened V by 10 bases and J by 0 bases, and 15 bases separated the two germline ends. The germline gives CDR1 ENHRY, CDR2 SYGVKD. CDR3 length equals 14 residues. DNA of the CDR3: TGTGCCACCAGGGGAACAGGCGTGAACACTGAAGCTTTCTTT. This sequence encodes CATRGTGVNTEAFF.

The rearrangement uses TRBV5-1 and TRBJ2-3, with 10 bases identical to TRBD1. In germline, CDR1 is SGHRS, CDR2 YFSETQ. Trimming took 6 bases from V and 5 from J; bases not matched to a gene: 6. There are 14 residues in the CDR3. CDR3 nucleotide sequence: TGCGCCAGCACGGACAGGGGGGGGAAAGATACGCAGTATTTT. This codes for CASTDRGGKDTQYF.

In regard to this clone: Other DNA sequences in this sample translate to the same CDR3. The CDR3 region is CASSVGTSGSTDTQYF. CDR3 DNA sequence: TGTGCCAGCAGCGTGGGGACTAGCGGCAGCACAGATACGCAGTATTTT. The chain is built from TRBV9 and TRBJ2-3, with 11 nucleotides matching TRBD2. V was pared by 2 bases and J by 0 bases, with 2 bases of the junction left unmatched. Germline-derived CDR1 and CDR2 are SGDLS and YYNGEE. The CDR3 length is 16 residues.

The J gene is TRBJ2-3, the V gene TRBV7-8, with TRBD2 matching 9 bases. In germline, CDR1 is SGHVS, CDR2 FQNEAQ. There are 15 residues in the CDR3. V lost 3 bases, J lost 2 bases, and 3 bases stayed unmatched. The chain's CDR3 is CASSLGGRDTDTQYF. The CDR3 nucleotides are TGTGCCAGCAGCTTGGGCGGGAGGGACACAGATACGCAGTATTTT.

The chain joins TRBV5-5 to TRBJ2-7, with 7 bases that match TRBD1. This CDR3 spans 14 amino acids. CDR1 SGHKS and CDR2 YYEKEE come from the germline V gene (reference sequence). The V segment lost 4 bases and the J segment 2 bases; nucleotides outside the gene matches: 6. Here the CDR3 DNA reads TGTGCCAGCAGCCTACGGACAGGCCCCTACGAGCAGTACTTC. As protein: CASSLRTGPYEQYF.

The chain links TRBV13 to TRBJ2-3; no firm D call. With 3 bases removed from V and 5 bases from J, the gap between germline ends came to 6 bases. This CDR3 is built from 12 residues. Germline CDR1 is PRHDT and CDR2 is FYEKMQ (reference sequence). This CDR3 is CASSLTLDTQYF. The CDR3 DNA is TGTGCCAGCAGCTTGACTCTAGATACGCAGTATTTT.

In this sample, this clone turned up once. The J gene is TRBJ2-2, the V gene TRBV19; perhaps TRBD1 as D (6 bases). Germline V gene sequence: CDR1 LNHDA, CDR2 SQIVND (reference sequence). CDR3 length: 15 amino acids. Trimming removed 7 bases from V and 6 bases from J, with 18 bases in between. The CDR3 loop reads CASTGVREGSGELFF. The CDR3, as DNA: TGTGCCAGTACAGGGGTCCGGGAAGGGTCCGGGGAGCTGTTTTTT.

This sequence joins TRBV5-4 and TRBJ2-7, with D perhaps matching TRBD1 (6 bases). There are 14 residues in the CDR3. V dropped 0 bases and J dropped 5 bases, with 12 bases sitting between them. Germline assignment: CDR1 SGHNT and CDR2 YYREEE (reference sequence). The CDR3 DNA reads TGTGCCAGCAGCTTGGCCGGGACACACGACGAGCAGTACTTC. It yields the protein CASSLAGTHDEQYF.

The V gene is TRBV7-9, the J gene TRBJ1-5; TRBD1 might be the D (6 bases). There are 16 residues in the CDR3. V shed 2 bases and J shed 3 bases, with 14 bases lying between them. In germline, CDR1 is SEHNR, CDR2 FQNEAQ (reference sequence). The CDR3 DNA follows: TGTGCCAGCAGCTTAAACAGGGAGGGGTCCAATCAGCCCCAGCATTTT. Translating it yields CASSLNREGSNQPQHF.

This chain connects TRBV27 to TRBJ2-2; 11 nucleotides align to TRBD2. The germline gives CDR1 MNHEY, CDR2 SMNVEV (reference sequence). The CDR3 consists of 18 residues. V was pared by 5 bases and J by 3 bases, with 11 bases of the junction left unmatched. CDR3 protein: CASSALLAGDPDTGELFF. The CDR3 coding sequence is TGTGCCAGCAGTGCCTTACTAGCGGGAGACCCCGACACCGGGGAGCTGTTTTTT.

This chain connects TRBV7-8 to TRBJ2-5; TRBD1 agrees at 7 bases. With 2 bases clipped from V and 0 bases from J, the junction kept 3 bases outside the gene matches. Germline V gives CDR1 SGHVS, CDR2 FQNEAQ. The CDR3 is 15 amino acids. CDR3 nucleotides: TGTGCCAGCAGCTTAATGGACAGGTACCAAGAGACCCAGTACTTC. Translating it yields CASSLMDRYQETQYF.